The 6 T cell receptor beta chains in this list originate from one sample, sequenced in a study of CD8 T cells in ankylosing spondylitis. TCRdb reprocessed the 5' RACE reads via MiXCR and lists one record per CDR3 protein. The table includes about 800,000 distinct CDR3 sequences, 12% detected once. Which antigens these TCRs recognize remains unknown. Study-wide results and limits: A motif in TCR beta, a set of 8 or 9 highly homologous variants, appeared characteristic of ankylosing spondylitis blood.

The specimen was blood, either unsorted or a sorted T cell fraction (not recorded which). The receptors shown here come from a male donor with ankylosing spondylitis.

The chain is built from TRBV12-3 or TRBV12-4 and TRBJ2-1, with 8 bases matching TRBD2. The V segment lost 7 bases and the J segment 0 bases; nucleotides outside the gene matches: 5. This CDR3 is 15 amino acids long. CDR3 sequence: CASTPRGGSYNEQFF. The CDR3 coding sequence is TGTGCCAGCACTCCCCGGGGGGGCTCCTACAATGAGCAGTTCTTC.

This clonotype was detected a few times. This chain links TRBV20-1 with TRBJ2-7; 7 bases agree with TRBD2. This CDR3 spans 14 amino acids. V lost 5 bases and J lost 2; bases outside the gene matches: 9. Germline CDR1 is DFQATT and CDR2 is SNEGSKA (reference sequence). This CDR3 is CSALGGLPAYEQYF. Written as DNA, the CDR3 is TGCAGTGCTTTGGGGGGACTACCGGCCTACGAGCAGTACTTC.

This clonotype was seen a few times. A junction end diverges from the germline sequence, so it may reflect a read error. The chain has TRBV11-2 and TRBJ2-4, with TRBD2 matching over 7 bases. Germline V CDR1 and CDR2: SGHAT, FQNNGV. CDR3 length equals 18 residues. The chain's CDR3 is CASSQFAGATPAENIQYF. DNA for the CDR3: TGTGCCAGCAGCCAGTTCGCGGGAGCCACGCCAGCCGAAAACATTCAGTACTTC.

The chain recombines TRBV15 with TRBJ1-4, with 7 bases aligning to TRBD1. CDR3 length: 16 amino acids. CDR1 is LNHNV and CDR2 is YYDKDF in the germline V gene (reference sequence). Trimming cost V 0 bases and J 7 bases; bases outside gene matches: 8. The CDR3 here is CATSREDGRGAEKLFF. CDR3 bases: TGTGCCACCAGCAGAGAGGATGGCAGGGGGGCTGAAAAACTGTTTTTT.

V gene TRBV7-9 combines with J gene TRBJ2-1, with D perhaps matching TRBD1 or TRBD2 (5 bases each). Trimming removed 6 bases from V and 4 bases from J, with 13 bases in between. This CDR3 comprises 14 residues. CDR1 SEHNR and CDR2 FQNEAQ come from the germline V gene (reference sequence). CDR3 sequence: CASRIGGKYNEQFF. CDR3 in DNA: TGTGCCAGCAGGATTGGGGGAAAGTACAATGAGCAGTTCTTC. Complete variable domain (other parts from reference TRBV7-9 and TRBJ2-1): DTGVSQNPRHKITKRGQNVTFRCDPISEHNRLYWYRQTLGQGPEFLTYFQNEAQLEKSRLLSDRFSAERPKGSFSTLEIQRTEQGDSAMYLCASRIGGKYNEQFFGPGTRLTVL.

The chain is built from TRBV20-1 and TRBJ2-7, with D possibly TRBD2 on 5 matching bases. There are 11 residues in the CDR3. In germline, CDR1 is DFQATT, CDR2 SNEGSKA (reference sequence). The chain's CDR3 is CSAFKSGEQYF. The CDR3 DNA sequence: TGCAGCGCCTTTAAATCGGGGGAGCAGTACTTC.